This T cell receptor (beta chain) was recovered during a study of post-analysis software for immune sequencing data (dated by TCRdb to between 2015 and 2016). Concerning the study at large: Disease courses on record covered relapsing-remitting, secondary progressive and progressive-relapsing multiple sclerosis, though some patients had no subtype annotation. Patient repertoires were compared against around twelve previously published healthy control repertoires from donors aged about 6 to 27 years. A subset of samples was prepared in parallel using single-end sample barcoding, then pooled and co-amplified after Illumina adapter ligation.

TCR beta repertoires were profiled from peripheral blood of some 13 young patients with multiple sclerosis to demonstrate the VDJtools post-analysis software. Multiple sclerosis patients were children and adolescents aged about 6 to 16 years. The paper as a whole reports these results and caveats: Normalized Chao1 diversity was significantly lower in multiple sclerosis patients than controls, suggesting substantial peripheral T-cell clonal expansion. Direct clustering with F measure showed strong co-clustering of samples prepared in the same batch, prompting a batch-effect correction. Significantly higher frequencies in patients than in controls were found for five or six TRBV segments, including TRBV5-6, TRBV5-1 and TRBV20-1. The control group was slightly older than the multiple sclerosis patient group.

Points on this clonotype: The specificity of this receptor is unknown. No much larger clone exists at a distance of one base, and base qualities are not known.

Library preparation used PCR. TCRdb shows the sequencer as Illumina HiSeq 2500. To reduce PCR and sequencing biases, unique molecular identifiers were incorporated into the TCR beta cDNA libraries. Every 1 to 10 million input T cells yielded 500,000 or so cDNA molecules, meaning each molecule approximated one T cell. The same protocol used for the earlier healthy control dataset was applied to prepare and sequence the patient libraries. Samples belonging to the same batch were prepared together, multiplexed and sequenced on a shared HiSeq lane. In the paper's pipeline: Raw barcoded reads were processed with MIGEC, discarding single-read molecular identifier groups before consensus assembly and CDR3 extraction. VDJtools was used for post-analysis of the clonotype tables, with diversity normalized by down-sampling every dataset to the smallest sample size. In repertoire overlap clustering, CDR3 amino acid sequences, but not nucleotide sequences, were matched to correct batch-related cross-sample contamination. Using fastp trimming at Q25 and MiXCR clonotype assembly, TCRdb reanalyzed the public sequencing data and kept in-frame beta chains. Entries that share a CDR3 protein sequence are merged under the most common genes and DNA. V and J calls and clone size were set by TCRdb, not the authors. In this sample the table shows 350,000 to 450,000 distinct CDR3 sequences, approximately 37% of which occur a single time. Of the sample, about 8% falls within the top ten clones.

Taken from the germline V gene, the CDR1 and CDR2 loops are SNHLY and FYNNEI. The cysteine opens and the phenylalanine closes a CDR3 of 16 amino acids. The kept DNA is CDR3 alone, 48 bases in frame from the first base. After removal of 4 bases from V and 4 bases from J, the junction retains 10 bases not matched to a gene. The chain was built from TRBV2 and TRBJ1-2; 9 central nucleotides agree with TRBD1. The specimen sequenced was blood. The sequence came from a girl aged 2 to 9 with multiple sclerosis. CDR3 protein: CASSVMRQGVGYGYTF. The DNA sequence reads TGTGCCAGCAGTGTAATGCGACAGGGGGTTGGCTATGGCTACACCTTC.